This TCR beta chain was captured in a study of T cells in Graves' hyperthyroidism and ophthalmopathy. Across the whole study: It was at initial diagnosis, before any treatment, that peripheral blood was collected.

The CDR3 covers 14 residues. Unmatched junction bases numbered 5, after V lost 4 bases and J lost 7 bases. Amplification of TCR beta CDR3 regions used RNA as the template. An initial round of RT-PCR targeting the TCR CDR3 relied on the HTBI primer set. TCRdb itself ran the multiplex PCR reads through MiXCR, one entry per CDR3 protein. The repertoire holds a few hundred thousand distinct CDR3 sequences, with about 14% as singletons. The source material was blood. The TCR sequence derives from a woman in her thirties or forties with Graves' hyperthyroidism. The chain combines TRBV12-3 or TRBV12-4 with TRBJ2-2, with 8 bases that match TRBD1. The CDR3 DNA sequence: TGTGCCAGCAGTTCACGGGACAGGATCGGGGAGCTGTTTTTT. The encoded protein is CASSSRDRIGELFF.